Here is one T cell receptor (beta chain) with its context. The antigen is unknown. The germline V gene has CDR1 LGHNA and CDR2 YNFKEQ. The CDR3 totals 14 residues. Trimming left V 4 bases short and J 4 bases short, with 14 bases between. These data belong to a study of cytomegalovirus exposure and HLA in healthy donors. Points from the study as a whole: In vitro assays verified that three CMV-associated chains recognized CMV antigens specifically.

Data came from immunoSEQ multiplex PCR; TCRdb stores just in-frame clones and leaves some out. The sample lists about 180,000 clones; just under 90% were seen once. The chain carries TRBV4-2 and TRBJ2-7; D is unclear. Sequencing was carried out using PBMCs. This sequence was found in a woman younger than 45 in good health and CMV-seronegative. The DNA for the CDR3 is TGTGCCAGCAGCCGTGGTACAAAAGAATACGAGCAGTACTTC. Translated, it gives CASSRGTKEYEQYF.